These 10 T cell receptor beta chains were all obtained from the same sample, sequenced in a study of response to subunit inactivated influenza vaccine. One entry per CDR3 protein results from TCRdb running MiXCR on the RT-PCR reads. The sample holds 650,000 to 800,000 distinct CDR3 sequences, roughly 13% seen once. The source material was PBMCs from blood, sampled approximately 15 days before vaccination. All receptors come from a man aged 50-59 years who received an inactivated influenza vaccine.

This clonotype was found a few times. One junction end does not reproduce the germline sequence, and a read error may be involved. The CDR3 DNA is TGTGCCAGCAGTCTAGCGGGGGGGCCCCGAAACATTCAGTACTTC. It codes for CASSLAGGPRNIQYF. The V gene is TRBV12-3 or TRBV12-4, the J gene TRBJ2-4; 12 nucleotides agree with TRBD2. The CDR3 covers 15 residues.

The V and J genes are TRBV4-3 and TRBJ2-1; no reliable D call. The CDR3 covers 16 residues. Germline lookup yields CDR1 LGHNA and CDR2 YSLEER. Between the trimmed V and J ends, which lost 1 base and 0 bases, there was a span of 10 bases. The CDR3 loop reads CASSQGRTRSYNEQFF. The CDR3 coding sequence is TGCGCCAGCAGCCAAGGTAGGACCCGCTCCTACAATGAGCAGTTCTTC.

The sample holds many counts of this clonotype. For the CDR3, the DNA is TGTGCCAGCAGTTTAGGGTCTAGCAGGTACAATGAGCAGTTCTTC. Protein sequence: CASSLGSSRYNEQFF. The chain is built from TRBV27 and TRBJ2-1; the D gene is possibly TRBD2 (5 bases). Germline V lookup: CDR1 MNHEY, CDR2 SMNVEV (reference sequence). With 2 bases removed from V and 4 bases from J, the gap between germline ends came to 12 bases. CDR3 length: 15 residues.

This clonotype was recorded at least ten times. The chain combines TRBV6-2 or TRBV6-3 with TRBJ2-2; 9 positions agree with TRBD1. J lost 5 bases, V lost 8 bases, and 3 bases had no gene match. Per the germline V gene, CDR1 is MNHEY and CDR2 is SVGEGT. This CDR3 has 13 amino acids. The CDR3 nucleotides read TGTGCCAGCCGAGGGACAGGGACCGGGGAGCTGTTTTTT. As protein: CASRGTGTGELFF.

There are a few counts of this clonotype. The rearrangement links TRBV5-5 to TRBJ2-2; D call uncertain. Looked up from germline, CDR1 is SGHKS and CDR2 is YYEKEE (reference sequence). CDR3 size: 16 residues. V was shortened by 0 bases and J by 8 bases, with 17 bases between the two germline ends. The CDR3 bases are TGTGCCAGCAGCTTGGTGGGCCGAAGCCCCGGTGGGGAGCTGTTTTTT. It is translated as CASSLVGRSPGGELFF.

In this sample, this clonotype turned up a few times. V and J are TRBV10-3 and TRBJ2-3; TRBD2 matches 8 bases. The germline V gene encodes CDR1 ENHRY and CDR2 SYGVKD. V was pared by 6 bases and J by 2 bases, with 4 bases of the junction left unmatched. This CDR3 has 14 amino acids. The CDR3 nucleotides read TGTGCCATCAGGGGACTAGGAAACACAGATACGCAGTATTTT. Its translation is CAIRGLGNTDTQYF.

The table lists this clonotype with many counts. This chain uses TRBV5-1 with TRBJ2-2, with D tentatively TRBD1 or TRBD2 (5 bases each). The CDR3 loop spans 18 amino acids. Trimming took off 5 bases at V and 0 bases at J, with 20 bases between the two ends. Germline CDR1 is SGHRS and CDR2 is YFSETQ. The CDR3 is CASSRLARDGSNTGELFF. DNA for the CDR3: TGCGCCAGCAGTCGCCTTGCCCGGGACGGTTCGAACACCGGGGAGCTGTTTTTT. Looking up the rest from reference TRBV5-1 and TRBJ2-2 gives the full variable domain: KAGVTQTPRYLIKTRGQQVTLSCSPISGHRSVSWYQQTPGQGLQFLFEYFSETQRNKGNFPGRFSGRQFSNSRSEMNVSTLELGDSALYLCASSRLARDGSNTGELFFGEGSRLTVL.

This rearrangement joins TRBV11-2 to TRBJ2-1, with no clear D. V lost 1 base, J lost 4 bases, and 11 bases lay in between. Germline V lookup: CDR1 SGHAT, CDR2 FQNNGV. This CDR3 has 15 residues. The CDR3 nucleotides are TGTGCCAGCAGCTTAGCGTCGACCCGATACAATGAGCAGTTCTTC. Protein product: CASSLASTRYNEQFF. Drawing the rest from reference TRBV11-2 and TRBJ2-1, the complete variable domain is EAGVAQSPRYKIIEKRQSVAFWCNPISGHATLYWYQQILGQGPKLLIQFQNNGVVDDSQLPKDRFSAERLKGVDSTLKIQPAKLEDSAVYLCASSLASTRYNEQFFGPGTRLTVL.

This clonotype came up many times. The chain couples TRBV5-1 to TRBJ1-6, with TRBD1 as a possible D gene (5 bases). Germline values: CDR1 SGHRS, CDR2 YFSETQ. The CDR3 is 18 amino acids. The V end was cut by 4 bases, the J end by 6 bases, with 23 bases between. The CDR3 nucleotides are TGCGCCAGCAGCCAAGAAGGGACGGCGGGGAGATTTAATTCACCCCTCCACTTT. This encodes CASSQEGTAGRFNSPLHF.

V gene TRBV21-1 combines with J gene TRBJ1-5. TRBV21-1 is a pseudogene locus. The CDR3 extends over 16 amino acids. The CDR3 here is CASSKAPGVGPLPQHF. CDR3 bases: TGTGCCAGCAGCAAAGCGCCTGGGGTCGGTCCTCTGCCCCAGCATTTT.